The source of this T cell receptor (beta chain) is a study of blood T cell repertoires in COVID-19. Using immunoSEQ multiplex PCR, the repertoire was profiled, and TCRdb retains in-frame clones only, with some absent. This repertoire shows some 120,000 clones, roughly four fifths found once; its top ten account for 7.9%. This clone was recorded once. The CDR3 is 16 residues long. The germline gives CDR1 SEHNR, CDR2 FQNEAQ (reference sequence). V shed 0 bases and J shed 2 bases, with 13 bases lying between them. The sequence was collected from a human donor in a cohort sampled during active COVID-19. Sequencing was carried out using peripheral blood. The chain employs TRBV7-9 and TRBJ1-2; no clear D gene. CDR3 sequence (DNA): TGTGCCAGCAGCTTAGCGAGCGCCGGAATCAACTATGGCTACACCTTC. It translates to CASSLASAGINYGYTF.